This entry concerns a single TCR beta chain. The antigen is undetermined. Drawing of blood for sampling happened at baseline, at cycle 4 day 1, and at cycle 7 day 1. Sequencing used immunoSEQ multiplex PCR; TCRdb keeps in-frame clones, though not all of them. The sample lists some 80,000 clones, about 92% seen once, with more than 4.5% in the top ten. Trimming removed 0 bases from V and 8 bases from J; junction bases left unmatched: 11. The CDR3 length is 16 residues. In germline, CDR1 is SGDLS, CDR2 YYNGEE. The sample belongs to a study of OX40 agonist ivuxolimab in advanced cancers. Study in general: Three patients showed partial responses: one hepatocellular carcinoma and two cutaneous melanoma cases. The study, taken as a whole, reports: Some patients without response likewise showed low normalized clonal expansion. Circulating CD4+ and CD8+ T cells showed clonal expansion by week 6 at 0.1 to 3.0 mg/kg.

The sequence was collected from an adult with an advanced solid tumor such as melanoma, head and neck, liver or kidney cancer. This chain uses TRBV9 with TRBJ2-1; 7 bases align to TRBD2. The sample consisted of CD4+ or CD8+ T cells sorted from blood, taken in a trial of the OX40 agonist ivuxolimab. The CDR3: CASSVAWGGSVHEQFF. The CDR3 nucleotides are TGTGCCAGCAGCGTAGCTTGGGGCGGGAGCGTCCATGAGCAGTTCTTC.